Included here is one T cell receptor (beta chain) sequence, with context. Its antigen remains unknown. Trimming left V 5 bases short and J 4 bases short, with 20 bases between. The CDR3 is made up of 16 amino acids. The germline CDR1 and CDR2 sequences are MNHEY and SMNVEV (reference sequence). Assay used: immunoSEQ multiplex PCR; TCRdb lists only in-frame clones, some missing. In the table there are about 680,000 clones, about 92% of which are singletons. In the naive CD8 group, cells lacked CD45RO and were positively selected for CCR7, so terminally differentiated effector memory CD45RA+ cells were left out. This entry is derived from a study of shared clonotypes between healthy human individuals. Findings of the study overall: Having only a few donors restricted how much genetic and exposure-history diversity was captured. Naive subsets, compared against memory subsets, generally had larger estimated richness values.

The genes are TRBV27 and TRBJ1-1, with TRBD1 as a possible D gene (6 bases). The TCR originated in a man under 40 in good health. The sequenced sample consisted of naive CD8+ T cells sorted from blood. The CDR3 coding sequence is TGTGCCAGCAGTCTCATTCCAGGGGCTGTTGGCACTGAAGCTTTCTTT. Translation: CASSLIPGAVGTEAFF.